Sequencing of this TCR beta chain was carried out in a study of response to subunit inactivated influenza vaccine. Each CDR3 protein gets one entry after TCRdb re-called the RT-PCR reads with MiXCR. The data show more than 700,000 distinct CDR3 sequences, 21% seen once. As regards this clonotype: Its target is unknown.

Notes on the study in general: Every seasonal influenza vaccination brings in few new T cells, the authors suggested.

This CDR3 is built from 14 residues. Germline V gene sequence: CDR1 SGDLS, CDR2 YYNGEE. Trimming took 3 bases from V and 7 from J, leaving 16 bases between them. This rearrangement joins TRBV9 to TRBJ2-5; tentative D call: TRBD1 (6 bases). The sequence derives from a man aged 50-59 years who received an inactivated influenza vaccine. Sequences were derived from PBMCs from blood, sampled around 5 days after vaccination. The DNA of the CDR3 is TGTGCCAGCAGCGCACAGACAGGTCTGGTGACCCAGTACTTC. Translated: CASSAQTGLVTQYF.